The rows below give T cell receptor beta chains drawn from one sample of a study of neurological immune-mediated disorders. TCRdb passed the 5' RACE reads through MiXCR, listing each CDR3 protein once. The data hold 14,000 or so distinct CDR3 sequences, with about 10% observed a single time. Sequenced: PBMCs. These receptors all stem from a woman in her thirties or forties in good health. The CDR3 runs from the conserved cysteine through the conserved F or W. Fields, in order: D gene, J gene, V gene, clone size, CDR3 protein, CDR3 DNA. A D gene is named only where the DNA matches it firmly. Only some rows state a clone size, as once, few, many or a class for expanded clones.

>.|TRBJ2-1|TRBV7-9|many
CASSLTRYGHNEQFF
TGTGCCAGCAGCCTGACGAGATATGGCCACAATGAGCAGTTCTTC
>.|TRBJ2-7|TRBV12-3/TRBV12-4|many
CASSGGADRGFGEQYF
TGTGCCAGCAGTGGGGGGGCCGACAGGGGATTTGGCGAGCAGTACTTC
>.|TRBJ1-4|TRBV7-2|.
CGSLEANEKLFF
TGTGGCAGCTTAGAGGCTAATGAAAAACTGTTTTTT
>TRBD2|TRBJ2-3|TRBV20-1|many
CSARRPGGDTQYF
TGCAGTGCTAGGCGACCGGGGGGAGATACGCAGTATTTT
>TRBD2|TRBJ2-2|TRBV7-2|many
CASSRDYNTGELFF
TGTGCCAGCAGCCGGGACTATAACACCGGGGAGCTGTTTTTT
>TRBD2|TRBJ2-2|TRBV4-1|.
CASNPRIAGGLTGELFF
TGCGCCAGCAACCCGCGAATAGCGGGGGGGCTGACCGGGGAGCTGTTTTTT
>.|TRBJ2-2|TRBV9|many
CASSVVTNTGELFF
TGTGCCAGCAGCGTCGTAACGAACACCGGGGAGCTGTTTTTT
>.|TRBJ1-5|TRBV12-3/TRBV12-4|many
CASSIQPFGQPQHF
TGTGCCAGCAGTATACAGCCGTTCGGACAGCCCCAGCATTTT
>.|TRBJ1-1|TRBV14|many
CASSLKVNTEAFF
TGTGCCAGCAGCCTGAAAGTGAACACTGAAGCTTTCTTT
>.|TRBJ1-1|TRBV14|many
CASSQGGWSGTEAFF
TGTGCCAGCAGCCAAGGGGGCTGGAGCGGGACTGAAGCTTTCTTT
>TRBD2|TRBJ2-1|TRBV11-2|many
CASSFTSGGVHEQFF
TGTGCCAGCAGCTTTACTAGCGGAGGGGTACATGAGCAGTTCTTC
>.|TRBJ2-1|TRBV28|many
CASSFGSEQFF
TGTGCCAGCAGTTTTGGTAGTGAGCAGTTCTTC
>TRBD1|TRBJ1-2|TRBV5-1|many
CASSSGTVSVYGYTF
TGCGCCAGCAGCTCCGGGACAGTTAGTGTGTATGGCTACACCTTC
>.|TRBJ1-3|TRBV5-1|many
CASSLEGLGSGNTIYF
TGCGCCAGCAGCTTGGAGGGGTTGGGATCTGGAAACACCATATATTTT
>.|TRBJ1-2|TRBV6-5|many
CASSFTLNYGYTF
TGTGCCAGCAGTTTCACCCTTAACTATGGCTACACCTTC
>TRBD1|TRBJ1-2|TRBV4-1|.
CASSQTGARDYTF
TGCGCCAGCAGCCAAACAGGGGCGCGCGACTACACCTTC
>.|TRBJ2-5|TRBV20-1|many
CSVKRGALLKETQYF
TGCAGTGTAAAGAGGGGTGCTCTCCTTAAAGAGACCCAGTACTTC
>TRBD2|TRBJ2-5|TRBV20-1|many
CSARDQAGGSETQYF
TGCAGTGCTAGAGATCAAGCGGGAGGATCGGAGACCCAGTACTTC
>.|TRBJ2-5|TRBV20-1|many
CSASLLETQYF
TGCAGTGCTAGTCTTTTAGAGACCCAGTACTTC
>TRBD1|TRBJ1-6|TRBV9|many
CASSLTGVDSPLHF
TGTGCCAGCAGCTTGACAGGGGTCGATTCACCCCTCCACTTT